The 32 T cell receptor beta chains below come from one sample, sequenced in a study of T cell responses to AZD1222 COVID-19 vaccine. TCRdb's copy holds only in-frame clones and misses some; the assay was immunoSEQ multiplex PCR. Of some 120,000 clones listed, about 90% are singletons. This material consisted of peripheral blood, taken on day 0 of AZD1222 vaccination. The receptor source for this set is an adult in good health.

The V and J genes are TRBV27 and TRBJ2-7; D not certain. Trimming pared 2 bases from V and 2 bases from J, leaving 7 bases between. There are 13 residues in the CDR3. Germline CDR1 is MNHEY and CDR2 is SMNVEV (reference sequence). CDR3 in DNA: TGTGCCAGCAGTTTAACTGTTACCTACGAGCAGTACTTC. This codes for CASSLTVTYEQYF.

The V call is TRBV3-1 (or the pseudogene TRBV3-2), the J call TRBJ2-7; 11 nucleotides agree with TRBD2. J lost 1 base, V lost 1 base, and 6 bases had no gene match. This CDR3 region has 17 residues. Germline assignment: CDR1 LGHDT and CDR2 YNNKEL (reference sequence). The CDR3 DNA reads TGTGCCAGCAGCCAAGCCCGCACTAGCGGGGGTTCCTACGAGCAGTACTTC. It translates to CASSQARTSGGSYEQYF.

The chain combines TRBV9 with TRBJ1-1, with D unclear. Germline assignment: CDR1 SGDLS and CDR2 YYNGEE. V was shortened by 1 base and J by 3 bases, with 4 bases between the two germline ends. The CDR3 contains 12 residues. In nucleotides, the CDR3 is TGTGCCAGCAGCGTAACAGACACTGAAGCTTTCTTT. It specifies CASSVTDTEAFF.

In its sample, this clone was seen once. The chain combines TRBV28 with TRBJ1-5; unclear D gene. This CDR3 is 15 amino acids long. Germline V gives CDR1 MDHEN, CDR2 SYDVKM. V was clipped by 3 bases and J by 0 bases, with 9 bases between them. The CDR3, as DNA: TGTGCCAGCAGTTTTTACGGAAATAGCAATCAGCCCCAGCATTTT. Translated: CASSFYGNSNQPQHF.

V and J are TRBV14 and TRBJ2-1; no clear D. V lost 1 base, J lost 12 bases, and 7 bases lay in between. Per the germline V gene, CDR1 is SGHDN and CDR2 is FVKESK. The CDR3 loop spans 11 amino acids. CDR3 nucleotide sequence: TGTGCCAGCAGCCAAGGGCTAGGGCAGTTCTTC. This codes for CASSQGLGQFF.

The DNA of the CDR3 is TGTGCCAGCAGCTTGAAACAGAGTAGCAATCAGCCCCAGCATTTT. It is translated as CASSLKQSSNQPQHF. This rearrangement joins TRBV5-5 to TRBJ1-5, with no clear D. V lost 1 base and J lost 0, with 8 bases in between. The germline V gene has CDR1 SGHKS and CDR2 YYEKEE (reference sequence). This CDR3 has 15 residues. The variable domain in full, with the rest retrieved from reference TRBV5-5 and TRBJ1-5, is DAGVTQSPTHLIKTRGQQVTLRCSPISGHKSVSWYQQVLGQGPQFIFQYYEKEERGRGNFPDRFSARQFPNYSSELNVNALLLGDSALYLCASSLKQSSNQPQHFGDGTRLSIL.

The J gene is TRBJ2-1, the V gene TRBV19, with TRBD1 as a possible D gene (6 bases). The CDR3 sequence is 17 residues long. CDR1 LNHDA and CDR2 SQIVND come from the germline V gene (reference sequence). V was shortened by 0 bases and J by 2 bases, with 14 bases between the two germline ends. The CDR3 here is CASSIDATGLTYNEQFF. The CDR3 DNA reads as TGTGCCAGTAGTATAGACGCCACAGGGCTGACCTACAATGAGCAGTTCTTC. The full variable domain, in which reference TRBV19 and TRBJ2-1 provide the parts outside the CDR3, is DGGITQSPKYLFRKEGQNVTLSCEQNLNHDAMYWYRQDPGQGLRLIYYSQIVNDFQKGDIAEGYSVSREKKESFPLTVTSAQKNPTAFYLCASSIDATGLTYNEQFFGPGTRLTVL.

The V and J genes are TRBV24-1 and TRBJ2-6, with 10 bases aligning to TRBD1. From germline, CDR1 is KGHDR and CDR2 SFDVKD. CDR3 length: 16 residues. The V gene end was trimmed by 5 bases and the J gene end by 2 bases; junction bases not matched to a gene: 2. The CDR3: CATSGQGAPGANVLTF. The CDR3 DNA is TGTGCCACCAGTGGACAGGGGGCGCCTGGGGCCAACGTCCTGACTTTC.

The J gene is TRBJ1-5, the V gene TRBV6-5; D not resolved. Germline CDR1 is MNHEY and CDR2 is SVGAGI. This CDR3 spans 14 amino acids. V lost 4 bases and J lost 4, with 11 bases in between. CDR3 sequence: CASSSTAANQPQHF. CDR3 in DNA: TGTGCCAGCAGTTCAACCGCGGCTAATCAGCCCCAGCATTTT.

V usage is TRBV7-6 and J usage is TRBJ2-2; D is unresolved. The germline V gene encodes CDR1 SGHVS and CDR2 FNYEAQ. V was cut by 0 bases and J by 4 bases, with 9 bases left in between. The CDR3 is 15 amino acids. The CDR3 DNA reads as TGTGCCAGCAGCTTAGCCGCGATTCCCACCGGGGAGCTGTTTTTT. Translation: CASSLAAIPTGELFF.

A single count supports this clone. The chain joins TRBV5-1 to TRBJ1-4; 8 bases fit TRBD1. Germline V lookup: CDR1 SGHRS, CDR2 YFSETQ. The CDR3 sequence is 15 residues long. Losses at the gene ends were 4 bases for V and 1 base for J; bases not matched to a gene: 3. The CDR3 reads CASSVTGETNEKLFF. The CDR3 DNA sequence: TGCGCCAGCAGCGTGACAGGGGAAACTAATGAAAAACTGTTTTTT.

The gene calls are TRBV19 and TRBJ1-2; D is uncertain. Trimming took off 9 bases at V and 5 bases at J, with 13 bases between the two ends. Germline V lookup: CDR1 LNHDA, CDR2 SQIVND (reference sequence). CDR3 length equals 12 residues. CDR3 in amino acids: CASLMGGYGYTF. In DNA form, the CDR3 reads TGTGCCAGCCTCATGGGAGGGTATGGCTACACCTTC.

V and J are TRBV2 and TRBJ1-2; 8 bases map to TRBD1. V lost 9 bases and J lost 7; bases outside the gene matches: 10. The CDR3 extends over 13 amino acids. The V gene's germline CDR1 is SNHLY and CDR2 FYNNEI. The CDR3 nucleotides are TGTGCCAGTCCTAAACAGGGGGATGGTGGCTACACCTTC. Translating it yields CASPKQGDGGYTF.

J is TRBJ1-6 and V is TRBV3-1 (or the pseudogene TRBV3-2); 7 bases align to TRBD1. The V segment lost 3 bases and the J segment 9 bases; nucleotides outside the gene matches: 5. In germline, CDR1 is LGHDT, CDR2 YNNKEL (reference sequence). The CDR3 is 14 residues long. The CDR3 DNA follows: TGTGCCAGCAGCCAGAACAGGGGCCGTTCACCCCTCCACTTT. Residues: CASSQNRGRSPLHF.

J is TRBJ1-1 and V is TRBV9; D perhaps matches TRBD1 (5 bases). V was pared by 3 bases and J by 5 bases, with 8 bases between. CDR3 length equals 12 residues. Germline lookup yields CDR1 SGDLS and CDR2 YYNGEE. The CDR3: CASSGYRTEAFF. CDR3 bases: TGTGCCAGCAGCGGCTACAGGACTGAAGCTTTCTTT.

This chain joins TRBV5-4 and TRBJ2-5, with D unresolved. Trimming stripped 0 bases from V and 1 base from J, with 7 bases between. CDR3 length equals 14 residues. Germline CDR1 is SGHNT and CDR2 is YYREEE (reference sequence). The CDR3 DNA follows: TGTGCCAGCAGCTTGGTGGATACCCAAGAGACCCAGTACTTC. Encoded protein: CASSLVDTQETQYF.

This clone was counted a single time. V gene TRBV24-1 combines with J gene TRBJ1-2; TRBD1 might be the D (5 bases). V was clipped by 7 bases and J by 3 bases, with 11 bases between them. In germline, CDR1 is KGHDR, CDR2 SFDVKD. The length of the CDR3 is 13 residues. The DNA for the CDR3 is TGTGCCACCAGCCGGCGGGGGTACTATGGCTACACCTTC. Its translation is CATSRRGYYGYTF.

V gene TRBV29-1 combines with J gene TRBJ2-5, with D perhaps TRBD2 (5 bases). From germline, CDR1 is SQVTM and CDR2 ANQGSEA. V dropped 4 bases and J dropped 1 base, with 16 bases sitting between them. This CDR3 contains 15 residues. The CDR3: CSVVHRLTPQETQYF. The CDR3 DNA is TGCAGCGTTGTGCATCGACTAACTCCCCAAGAGACCCAGTACTTC.

With regard to this clone: Within the sample, other DNA sequences also encode this same CDR3. The chain links TRBV5-1 to TRBJ2-5, with D unresolved. This CDR3 contains 12 residues. V gave up 4 bases and J gave up 1 base, with 5 bases separating them. CDR1 is SGHRS, CDR2 YFSETQ, per germline. This CDR3 is CASSLVQETQYF. CDR3 nucleotide sequence: TGCGCCAGCAGCCTTGTCCAAGAGACCCAGTACTTC.

Only a few counts were recorded for this clone. This rearrangement joins TRBV11-2 to TRBJ1-6; D remains unclear. The length of the CDR3 is 15 residues. Germline V gene data show CDR1 as SGHAT and CDR2 as FQNNGV. The V end was cut by 6 bases, the J end by 7 bases, with 16 bases between. CDR3 residues: CASRAGVLENSPLHF. In nucleotides, the CDR3 is TGTGCCAGCAGGGCTGGGGTTTTGGAGAATTCACCCCTCCACTTT.

The chain combines TRBV7-9 with TRBJ2-7; D possibly corresponds to TRBD1 (6 bases). This CDR3 is 15 amino acids long. Germline V lookup: CDR1 SEHNR, CDR2 FQNEAQ (reference sequence). V dropped 4 bases and J dropped 3 bases, with 16 bases sitting between them. The CDR3 loop is CASSSIDRYGYEQYF. The CDR3 nucleotides read TGTGCCAGCAGCTCAATAGACAGGTATGGCTACGAGCAGTACTTC.

This chain uses TRBV6-5 with TRBJ2-2, with 11 bases that match TRBD2. The CDR3 sequence is 16 residues long. CDR1 and CDR2 from the germline V gene are MNHEY and SVGAGI. V lost 4 bases, J lost 5 bases, and 6 bases stayed unmatched. CDR3 sequence reads: CASSLLAGDWTGELFF. In DNA, the CDR3 is TGTGCCAGCAGTTTACTAGCGGGAGATTGGACCGGGGAGCTGTTTTTT.

This clone has just one count. The V gene is TRBV6-5, the J gene TRBJ1-2; TRBD1 agrees at 7 bases. The CDR3 runs 13 residues. The germline gives CDR1 MNHEY, CDR2 SVGAGI. V trimming: 11 bases; J trimming: 2 bases; junction bases outside the gene matches: 8. The CDR3 protein is CAGHRGLNYGYTF. CDR3 nucleotide sequence: TGTGCCGGGCACAGGGGTCTAAACTATGGCTACACCTTC.

The rearrangement links TRBV10-3 to TRBJ1-3, with D possibly being TRBD1 (5 bases). Trimming took 0 bases from V and 0 from J, leaving 9 bases between them. Germline V gene sequence: CDR1 ENHRY, CDR2 SYGVKD. The CDR3 covers 16 residues. The CDR3 nucleotides are TGTGCCATCAGTGAGTCTCGACAGCTCTCTGGAAACACCATATATTTT. Translation gives CAISESRQLSGNTIYF.

V is TRBV6-1 and J is TRBJ2-3; D not certain. CDR1 MNHNS and CDR2 SASEGT come from the germline V gene. The V gene lost 3 bases and the J gene lost 4 bases, with 14 bases spanning the gap. The CDR3 is 15 residues long. The CDR3 spells CASSETRAPADTQYF. The DNA for the CDR3 is TGTGCCAGCAGTGAGACCCGCGCCCCCGCAGATACGCAGTATTTT.

The rearrangement uses TRBV9 and TRBJ2-1, with D possibly matching TRBD1 (5 bases). Germline V gives CDR1 SGDLS, CDR2 YYNGEE. V was shortened by 4 bases and J by 4 bases, with 9 bases between the two germline ends. The CDR3 length is 13 residues. The CDR3 nucleotides are TGTGCCAGCAGCCCCGGACATTACAATGAGCAGTTCTTC. This encodes CASSPGHYNEQFF.

The chain couples TRBV5-1 to TRBJ1-1, with TRBD1 as a possible D gene (5 bases). This CDR3 spans 15 amino acids. The germline CDR1 and CDR2 sequences are SGHRS and YFSETQ. With 4 bases removed from V and 1 base from J, the gap between germline ends came to 14 bases. CDR3 loop: CASSEFGTANTEAFF. The CDR3 DNA is TGCGCCAGCAGCGAGTTTGGGACGGCGAACACTGAAGCTTTCTTT.

J is TRBJ2-1 and V is TRBV19; 7 nucleotides agree with TRBD1. In germline, CDR1 is LNHDA, CDR2 SQIVND (reference sequence). With V trimmed by 10 bases and J by 2 bases, 11 bases remained unmatched. This CDR3 spans 15 amino acids. The CDR3 nucleotides read TGTGCCACCTCAAATTCAAGGGGGCCCTACAATGAGCAGTTCTTC. Translated: CATSNSRGPYNEQFF.

V is TRBV2 and J is TRBJ2-2; 9 nucleotides line up with TRBD2. Germline V lookup: CDR1 SNHLY, CDR2 FYNNEI. V was pared by 6 bases and J by 4 bases, with 9 bases of the junction left unmatched. There are 16 residues in the CDR3. The CDR3 protein is CASRTGGLAFTGELFF. CDR3 DNA sequence: TGTGCCAGCAGAACGGGGGGACTAGCCTTCACCGGGGAGCTGTTTTTT.

The chain carries TRBV6-5 and TRBJ1-6; D is undetermined. Per germline, CDR1 MNHEY and CDR2 SVGAGI. The CDR3 consists of 15 residues. V was shortened by 0 bases and J by 10 bases, with 13 bases between the two germline ends. The CDR3 loop reads CASSYSEVSGSPLHF. The CDR3 nucleotides read TGTGCCAGCAGTTACTCGGAAGTATCGGGGTCACCCCTCCACTTT.

The V call is TRBV3-1 (or the pseudogene TRBV3-2), the J call TRBJ1-6, with D tentatively TRBD1 (5 bases). The CDR3 is 13 amino acids. CDR1 LGHDT and CDR2 YNNKEL come from the germline V gene (reference sequence). The V gene lost 9 bases and the J gene lost 7 bases, with 13 bases spanning the gap. Here the CDR3 reads CASRTGQNSPLHF. DNA for the CDR3: TGTGCCAGTCGGACCGGACAAAATTCACCCCTCCACTTT.

V is TRBV18 and J is TRBJ2-2, with 7 bases that match TRBD1. Germline-derived CDR1 and CDR2 are KGHSH and LQKENI. Trimming took 3 bases from V and 1 from J; bases not matched to a gene: 5. The CDR3 runs to 16 residues. This CDR3 reads CASSPSGQKNTGELFF. In nucleotides, the CDR3 is TGTGCCAGCTCACCGTCGGGACAGAAGAACACCGGGGAGCTGTTTTTT.